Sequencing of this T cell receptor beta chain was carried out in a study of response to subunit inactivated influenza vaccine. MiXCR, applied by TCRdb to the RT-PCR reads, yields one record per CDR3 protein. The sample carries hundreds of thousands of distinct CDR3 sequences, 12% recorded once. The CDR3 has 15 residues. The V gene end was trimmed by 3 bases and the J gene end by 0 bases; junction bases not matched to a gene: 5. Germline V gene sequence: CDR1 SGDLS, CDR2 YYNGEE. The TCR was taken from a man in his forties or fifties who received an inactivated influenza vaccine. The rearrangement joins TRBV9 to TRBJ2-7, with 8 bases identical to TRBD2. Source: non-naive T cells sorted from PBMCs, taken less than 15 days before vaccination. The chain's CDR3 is CASSGGGRSSYEQYF. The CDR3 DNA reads TGTGCCAGCAGCGGCGGGGGGAGGTCCTCCTACGAGCAGTACTTC.